This TCR beta chain emerged from a study of OX40 agonist ivuxolimab in advanced cancers. Study in general: Checkpoint inhibitors had been given previously to roughly 36% of patients.

Concerning this clone: The target antigen is unknown.

The table came from immunoSEQ multiplex PCR; TCRdb's copy has only in-frame clones and leaves some out. The sample has tens of thousands of clones; approximately 90% are singletons. Overall study results and limits: Low clonal expansion, among the lowest seen, marked partial responders at 0.1-3.0 mg/kg. Some patients without response likewise showed low normalized clonal expansion.

V shed 0 bases and J shed 1 base, with 5 bases lying between them. Germline values: CDR1 SGDLS, CDR2 YYNGEE. The length of the CDR3 is 14 residues. The sample consisted of CD4+ or CD8+ T cells sorted from blood, taken in a trial of the OX40 agonist ivuxolimab. This receptor was taken from an adult with an advanced solid tumor such as melanoma, head and neck, liver or kidney cancer. V usage is TRBV9 and J usage is TRBJ2-1; no clear D gene. The DNA of the CDR3 is TGTGCCAGCAGCGTAGTTCTATCCTACAATGAGCAGTTCTTC. It translates to CASSVVLSYNEQFF.